This entry lists 15 T cell receptor beta chains sequenced from one sample in a study of metastatic and nonmetastatic thyroid tumors (dated by TCRdb to about 2020). Before undergoing thyroid surgery, none of the patients had been given any kind of treatment. Libraries came from PCR. These reads were obtained on an Illumina HiSeq 4000. TCRdb took the public reads, trimmed them with fastp at Q25, ran MiXCR for clone calling and kept in-frame beta chains. The sample table records about 25,000 clones; approximately 20% of these occur just once. Around 4.4% of the sample lies in the top ten. Specimen: blood. The origin of the receptors is a male donor with papillary thyroid cancer or a benign thyroid nodule (not recorded which). Some clones in this sample may be carry-over from other donors' samples.

This clone was seen at least ten times. This sequence joins TRBV7-6 and TRBJ1-1; D possibly corresponds to TRBD1 (6 bases). Germline-derived CDR1 and CDR2 are SGHVS and FNYEAQ. Between the trimmed V and J ends, which lost 2 bases and 0 bases, there was a span of 10 bases. This CDR3 contains 15 residues. CDR3 sequence: CASSLTRGLNTEAFF. The CDR3 DNA follows: TGTGCCAGCAGCTTAACGCGGGGGCTGAACACTGAAGCTTTCTTT. The full variable domain, in which reference TRBV7-6 and TRBJ1-1 provide the parts outside the CDR3, is GAGVSQSPRYKVTKRGQDVALRCDPISGHVSLYWYRQALGQGPEFLTYFNYEAQQDKSGLPNDRFSAERPEGSISTLTIQRTEQRDSAMYRCASSLTRGLNTEAFFGQGTRLTVV.

The sample holds a few counts of this clone. The V call is TRBV2, the J call TRBJ1-1, with D possibly matching TRBD1 (6 bases). This CDR3 is built from 14 residues. V gave up 5 bases and J gave up 6 bases, with 16 bases separating them. Germline CDR1 reads SNHLY; CDR2 reads FYNNEI. For the CDR3, the DNA is TGTGCCAGCAGTTCGGGGAGGGGGGTCTCTGAAGCTTTCTTT. It codes for CASSSGRGVSEAFF.

By share, this clone counts as medium-sized. This sequence joins TRBV2 and TRBJ2-2; weak D call: TRBD1 (6 bases). From germline, CDR1 is SNHLY and CDR2 FYNNEI. The CDR3 covers 12 residues. V lost 8 bases and J 6 bases, leaving 10 bases between the germline ends. The CDR3 DNA is TGTGCCAGCTCTTACAGGGCCGGGGAGCTGTTTTTT. Protein sequence: CASSYRAGELFF.

This clone was observed many times. V gene TRBV7-9 combines with J gene TRBJ2-7; TRBD1 aligns across 10 bases. J was trimmed by 6 bases and V by 5 bases; bases with no gene match: 4. The CDR3 runs 13 residues. Germline assignment: CDR1 SEHNR and CDR2 FQNEAQ (reference sequence). CDR3 sequence (DNA): TGTGCCAGCAGCGGACAGGGGGTCTCCGAGCAGTACTTC. It codes for CASSGQGVSEQYF.

This clone has at least ten counts. This chain uses TRBV4-1 with TRBJ1-5, with D possibly TRBD1 on 5 matching bases. Trimming pared 6 bases from V and 5 bases from J, leaving 17 bases between. CDR1 and CDR2 from the germline V gene are MGHRA and YSYEKL. The CDR3 sequence is 15 residues long. The DNA for the CDR3 is TGCGCCAGCAGATACAGTCAGGGAGGACATCAGCCCCAGCATTTT. Translating it yields CASRYSQGGHQPQHF.

The rearrangement uses TRBV6-1 and TRBJ1-1; D ambiguous. The CDR3 consists of 14 residues. The V and J ends lost 1 base and 4 bases respectively, with 10 bases between them. The germline CDR1 and CDR2 sequences are MNHNS and SASEGT. CDR3 residues: CASSEGVGSTEAFF. The CDR3 nucleotides are TGTGCCAGCAGTGAAGGGGTTGGGAGCACTGAAGCTTTCTTT.

This clone was picked up many times. The CDR3 reads CASSPPGRSMAQYF. The CDR3 DNA sequence: TGTGCCAGCAGCCCTCCCGGGCGGTCCATGGCCCAGTACTTC. J is TRBJ2-5 and V is TRBV9, with D unresolved. The CDR3 runs to 14 residues. CDR1 is SGDLS, CDR2 YYNGEE, per germline. V was pared by 4 bases and J by 9 bases, with 19 bases between.

This clone was counted at least ten times. The rearrangement links TRBV29-1 to TRBJ1-2; 7 bases map to TRBD1. Germline V gene sequence: CDR1 SQVTM, CDR2 ANQGSEA. The V gene end was trimmed by 7 bases and the J gene end by 3 bases; junction bases not matched to a gene: 5. The CDR3 is made up of 12 amino acids. CDR3 loop: CSDRGLDYGYTF. The CDR3 DNA sequence: TGCAGCGACAGGGGATTGGACTATGGCTACACCTTC.

This clone qualifies as medium-sized. The rearrangement joins TRBV6-5 to TRBJ1-6; the D is unclear. Trimming removed 2 bases from V and 0 bases from J, with 8 bases in between. The CDR3 has 16 residues. CDR1 is MNHEY and CDR2 is SVGAGI in the germline V gene. For the CDR3, the DNA is TGTGCCAGCAGTTACACCAGCAGCTCCTATAATTCACCCCTCCACTTT. It translates to CASSYTSSSYNSPLHF.

This clone occurred many times. J is TRBJ2-3 and V is TRBV7-8; D remains ambiguous. V lost 5 bases and J lost 1, with 13 bases in between. Germline loops: CDR1 SGHVS, CDR2 FQNEAQ. The CDR3 is 15 residues long. The CDR3 loop is CASSARRRRTDTQYF. In nucleotides, the CDR3 is TGTGCCAGCAGCGCCCGACGTAGGCGCACAGATACGCAGTATTTT.

The table lists this clone with many counts. V and J are TRBV9 and TRBJ2-7, with 7 bases matching TRBD2. The length of the CDR3 is 15 residues. V shed 3 bases, J shed 6 bases, and the junction held 12 bases outside the gene matches. The germline gives CDR1 SGDLS, CDR2 YYNGEE. CDR3 amino acids: CASSGRLAQTSEQYF. CDR3 nucleotides: TGTGCCAGCAGCGGTCGACTAGCTCAGACCAGCGAGCAGTACTTC.

This clone is deemed medium-sized. The rearrangement links TRBV20-1 to TRBJ2-7; no clear D gene. Germline CDR1 DFQATT, CDR2 SNEGSKA (reference sequence). CDR3 size: 15 residues. V was clipped by 1 base and J by 2 bases, with 15 bases between them. The CDR3 spells CSARGPELLTYEQYF. As DNA, the CDR3 is TGCAGTGCTAGAGGTCCAGAACTCCTAACCTACGAGCAGTACTTC.

This clone was seen ten or more times. This may be a read error: a much more frequent sequence differs by one nucleotide. V usage is TRBV28 and J usage is TRBJ2-7; D gene ambiguous. The CDR3 is 13 amino acids. Germline CDR1 MDHEN, CDR2 SYDVKM. The CDR3 reads CASSFGRQYGQYF. DNA of the CDR3: TGTGCCAGCAGCTTCGGACGCCAATACGGGCAGTACTTC.

This chain joins TRBV20-1 and TRBJ2-5; 10 positions agree with TRBD2. The end of the DNA is better explained by TRBJ2-1, so the J call may be wrong. The germline gives CDR1 DFQATT, CDR2 SNEGSKA (reference sequence). The CDR3 is 14 residues long. CDR3 sequence reads: CSASSSGSLHEQFF. DNA of the CDR3: TGCAGTGCTAGCTCTAGCGGGAGTCTCCATGAGCAGTTCTTC.

By share, this clone ranks as medium-sized. Written as DNA, the CDR3 is TGTGCCACCAGTGACGGCGGGGCCTACAATGAGCAGTTCTTC. It specifies CATSDGGAYNEQFF. This chain connects TRBV24-1 to TRBJ2-1; tentatively, D is TRBD2 (6 bases). Trimming cost V 4 bases and J 2 bases, with 8 bases left between them. The CDR3 covers 14 residues. Looked up from germline, CDR1 is KGHDR and CDR2 is SFDVKD.